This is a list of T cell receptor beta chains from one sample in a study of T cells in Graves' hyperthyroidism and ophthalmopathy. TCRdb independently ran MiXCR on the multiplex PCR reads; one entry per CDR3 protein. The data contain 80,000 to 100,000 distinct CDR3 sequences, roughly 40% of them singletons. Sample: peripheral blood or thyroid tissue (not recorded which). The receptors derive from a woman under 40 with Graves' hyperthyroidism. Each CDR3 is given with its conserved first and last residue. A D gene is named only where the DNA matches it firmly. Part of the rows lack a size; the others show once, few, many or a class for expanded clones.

TGTGCCAGCAGCTTAGCGGTGACCGGGGAGCTGTTTTTT,CASSLAVTGELFF,.,TRBV7-9,many,TRBJ2-2
TGTGCCAGCTCACCGGACAGGGAATATGGCTACACCTTC,CASSPDREYGYTF,TRBD1,TRBV18,many,TRBJ1-2
TGTGCCACCAGTAAACAGGGGACCACTGAAGCTTTCTTT,CATSKQGTTEAFF,TRBD1,TRBV24-1,many,TRBJ1-1
TGTGCCAGTAAACGCAGCCGCGCCTACGAGCAGTACTTC,CASKRSRAYEQYF,.,TRBV19,.,TRBJ2-7
TGTGCCAGCGGCCTAGGGAGGACCCACGAGCAGTACTTC,CASGLGRTHEQYF,.,TRBV6-5,many,TRBJ2-7
TGTGCCAGCAGCTTAGAGTTTACCGGGGAGCTGTTTTTT,CASSLEFTGELFF,.,TRBV11-3,many,TRBJ2-2
TGCGCCAGCAGCCGAACAAACTTCCGGACAGATAACTATGGCTACACCTTC,CASSRTNFRTDNYGYTF,.,TRBV4-1,many,TRBJ1-2
TGTGCCAGTACGGGGCCCAACTATGGCTACACCTTC,CASTGPNYGYTF,.,TRBV19,.,TRBJ1-2
TGTGCCAGCAGTGACTCCGCAGGGGCGAGGGGGCCCCAGTACTTC,CASSDSAGARGPQYF,TRBD1,TRBV7-3,once,TRBJ2-5
TGCAGTGCTAGAGATCCTCGGACAGGGAATGGAAACACCATATATTTT,CSARDPRTGNGNTIYF,TRBD1,TRBV20-1,many,TRBJ1-3
TGTGCCACCACTGTTGAGGACCAAGAGACCCAGTACTTC,CATTVEDQETQYF,.,TRBV15,many,TRBJ2-5
TGTGCCAGCAGTGATGGACAGGGTTTAGGAGGCTATGGCTACACCTTC,CASSDGQGLGGYGYTF,TRBD1,TRBV2,.,TRBJ1-2
TGCAGTGCCTTTAAGGACAGGGGGCATTACTATGGCTACACCTTC,CSAFKDRGHYYGYTF,TRBD1,TRBV20-1,.,TRBJ1-2
TGTGCCAGCAGTTTATCGCGGGAGGGGAGGACCGGGGAGCTGTTTTTT,CASSLSREGRTGELFF,TRBD2,TRBV7-9,many,TRBJ2-2
TGCGCCAGCAGCTTGGCTTTGAGCGGCCAAGAGACCCAGTACTTC,CASSLALSGQETQYF,.,TRBV5-1,many,TRBJ2-5
TGTGCCAGCAGCCCACTAGCGCAAGAGTCCCAGTACTTC,CASSPLAQESQYF,TRBD2,TRBV7-3,.,TRBJ2-5
TGCGCCAGCAGTGAGACAGGGGCGAACACTGAAGCTTTCTTT,CASSETGANTEAFF,TRBD1,TRBV10-2,many,TRBJ1-1
TGTGCCAGCTCGCCGGACAGGCGTCAGCCCCAGCATTTT,CASSPDRRQPQHF,TRBD1,TRBV18,many,TRBJ1-5
TGTGCCAGCAGCGTAGATGGGGCAGATCAGCCCCAGCATTTT,CASSVDGADQPQHF,.,TRBV9,many,TRBJ1-5
TGTGCCACCAGCAGCTCGGGAGTGCTCGAGCAGTACTTC,CATSSSGVLEQYF,.,TRBV15,.,TRBJ2-7
TGTGCCAGCAGCCAGGGTGACACCGGGGAGCTGTTTTTT,CASSQGDTGELFF,.,TRBV3-1,many,TRBJ2-2
TGTGCCAGCAGCTCCCACGGGACTCCTGTTACCGGGGAGCTGTTTTTT,CASSSHGTPVTGELFF,.,TRBV13,many,TRBJ2-2
TGCAGTGCGCCTAGACAGGGTCTCTACGAGCAGTACTTC,CSAPRQGLYEQYF,TRBD1,TRBV20-1,.,TRBJ2-7
TGTGCCAGCAGCCAAGGCCGCAGTTTCGCGGGAAACACCGGGGAGCTGTTTTTT,CASSQGRSFAGNTGELFF,.,TRBV14,many,TRBJ2-2
TGTGCCAGCAGTGCCGATAGGGGAATCAGGAACACTGAAGCTTTCTTT,CASSADRGIRNTEAFF,.,TRBV28,.,TRBJ1-1
TGTGCCAGCAGCGCCACCGGGACAGGGGGCCTCTATGGCTACACCTTC,CASSATGTGGLYGYTF,TRBD1,TRBV6-5,.,TRBJ1-2
TGTGCCACCGAGCCTAGCGGGCAAGAGACCCAGTACTTC,CATEPSGQETQYF,TRBD2,TRBV24-1,.,TRBJ2-5
TGTGCCACCAGCGGGGGGTCGGGAGAAAAACTGTTTTTT,CATSGGSGEKLFF,.,TRBV15,.,TRBJ1-4
TGTGCCAGCAGGTGGTCGGGACTAGCGGGAGTCGGCACCGGGGAGCTGTTTTTT,CASRWSGLAGVGTGELFF,TRBD2,TRBV7-9,many,TRBJ2-2
TGTGCCAGCAGCTTAGCGTTACAGGTTAACTATGGCTACACCTTC,CASSLALQVNYGYTF,.,TRBV7-2,few,TRBJ1-2
TGTGCCAGCAGCTCGGGACAATCGGGTTCACCCCTCCACTTT,CASSSGQSGSPLHF,.,TRBV12-3/TRBV12-4,many,TRBJ1-6
TGTGCCATCAGTGACCGACAGTATTCACCCCTCCACTTT,CAISDRQYSPLHF,.,TRBV10-3,.,TRBJ1-6
TGTGCCAGCAGAGGGACAGCCACCTCTGGGGCCAACGTCCTGACTTTC,CASRGTATSGANVLTF,TRBD1,TRBV14,many,TRBJ2-6
TGTGCCATGAGGACAGGGGAACTGTCACCCCTCCACTTT,CAMRTGELSPLHF,TRBD1,TRBV10-3,.,TRBJ1-6
TGCAGCGTTGCTAGACAGGGCTTCGACTACGCCTTC,CSVARQGFDYAF,TRBD1,TRBV29-1,.,TRBJ1-2
TGTGCCAGCACCTTTGGGACTAGCGGGGAGGGGGAGACCCAGTACTTC,CASTFGTSGEGETQYF,TRBD2,TRBV7-2,.,TRBJ2-5
TGCAGTGCTACTGGGACACGAAATCAAGAGACCCAGTACTTC,CSATGTRNQETQYF,.,TRBV20-1,many,TRBJ2-5
TGTGCCAGCAGCTTACGTAGGACAGGGGAAAGCGTGGGCAATGAAAAACTGTTTTTT,CASSLRRTGESVGNEKLFF,TRBD1,TRBV11-2,many,TRBJ1-4
.,CASRGDGIEAFFGQGTIYF,.,TRBV2,.,TRBJ1-3
TGTGCCATCAGTGAGTCGGGACAGGGGGCACCCTACGAGCAGTACTTC,CAISESGQGAPYEQYF,TRBD1,TRBV10-3,.,TRBJ2-7
TGTGCCAGCAACTGGGACAGGGCCGGCAGCTATGGCTACACCTTC,CASNWDRAGSYGYTF,TRBD1,TRBV6-1,many,TRBJ1-2
TGTGCCAGCAGTACGGGACAGCTCTCTGGAAACACCTTC,CASSTGQLSGNTF,TRBD1,TRBV12-3/TRBV12-4,.,TRBJ1-2
TGTGCCAGCAGTCCAAGGGGGATTTCTAACTATGGCTACACCTTC,CASSPRGISNYGYTF,.,TRBV12-3/TRBV12-4,many,TRBJ1-2
TGTGCTAGCAGCTTTTCCGGGGGGCGAGTGGGTTCACCCCTCCACTTT,CASSFSGGRVGSPLHF,.,TRBV7-7,.,TRBJ1-6
TGCAGTGCCCCTCCCCTGAACACTGAAGCTTTCTTT,CSAPPLNTEAFF,.,TRBV20-1,many,TRBJ1-1
TGTGCCAGTATTCCTACCGGGACTGAAAAACTGTTTTTT,CASIPTGTEKLFF,.,TRBV19,.,TRBJ1-4
TGTGCCAGCCACTCCACAGGCCGTTTCGGTGGCTACACCTTC,CASHSTGRFGGYTF,.,TRBV2,few,TRBJ1-2
TGCGCCAGCAGCCGTGGGACTAGCGGGGCAGAGACCCAGTACTTC,CASSRGTSGAETQYF,TRBD2,TRBV4-1,.,TRBJ2-5
TGTGCCAGCAGCTCGGGGTATGGCTACACCTTC,CASSSGYGYTF,.,TRBV5-6,many,TRBJ1-2
TGTGCCAGCACGGGACAGGGTGAATCTGAAGCTTTCTTT,CASTGQGESEAFF,TRBD1,TRBV2,many,TRBJ1-1
TGTGCCAGCAGCGTGGGGGGGCTGGGGGAGACCCAGTACTTC,CASSVGGLGETQYF,.,TRBV9,many,TRBJ2-5